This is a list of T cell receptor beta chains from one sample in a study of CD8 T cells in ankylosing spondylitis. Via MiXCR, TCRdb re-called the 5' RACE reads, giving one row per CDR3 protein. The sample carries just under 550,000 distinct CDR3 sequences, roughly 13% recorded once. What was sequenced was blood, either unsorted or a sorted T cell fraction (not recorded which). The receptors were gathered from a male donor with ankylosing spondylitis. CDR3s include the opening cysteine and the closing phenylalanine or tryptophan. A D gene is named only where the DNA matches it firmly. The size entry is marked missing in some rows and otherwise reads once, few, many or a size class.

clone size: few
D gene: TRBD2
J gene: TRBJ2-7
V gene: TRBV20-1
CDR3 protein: CSTHSTSILYEQYF
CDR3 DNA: TGCAGTACCCATTCGACTAGCATCCTCTACGAGCAGTACTTC

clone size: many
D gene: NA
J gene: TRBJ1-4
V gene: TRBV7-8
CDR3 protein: CASSPWTGTTNEKLFF
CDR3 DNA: TGTGCCAGCAGCCCTTGGACGGGGACCACTAATGAAAAACTGTTTTTT

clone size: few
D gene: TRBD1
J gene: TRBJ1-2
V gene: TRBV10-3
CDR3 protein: CAIRDNSRGPEVYGYTF
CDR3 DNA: TGTGCCATCAGGGACAATTCCAGGGGGCCCGAAGTGTATGGCTACACCTTC

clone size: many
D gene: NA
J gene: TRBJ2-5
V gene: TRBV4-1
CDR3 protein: CASSQDFRGLQETQYF
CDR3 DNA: TGCGCCAGCAGCCAAGATTTCCGGGGACTTCAAGAGACCCAGTACTTC

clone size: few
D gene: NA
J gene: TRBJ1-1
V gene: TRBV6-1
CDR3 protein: CASLMGAEAFF
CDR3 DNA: TGTGCCAGTCTGATGGGCGCTGAAGCTTTCTTT

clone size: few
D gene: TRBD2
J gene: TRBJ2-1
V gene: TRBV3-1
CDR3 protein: CASSHERLAGYYNEQFF
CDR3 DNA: TGTGCCAGCAGTCATGAACGATTAGCGGGATACTACAATGAGCAGTTCTTC

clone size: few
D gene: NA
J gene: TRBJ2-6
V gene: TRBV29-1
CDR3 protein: CSVDDSSGANVLTF
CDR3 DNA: TGCAGCGTTGACGACAGCTCTGGGGCCAACGTCCTGACTTTC

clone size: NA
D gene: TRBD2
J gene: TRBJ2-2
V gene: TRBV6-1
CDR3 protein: CASSRGLAHTGELFF
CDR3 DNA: TGTGCCAGCAGCCGGGGACTAGCCCACACCGGGGAGCTGTTTTTT

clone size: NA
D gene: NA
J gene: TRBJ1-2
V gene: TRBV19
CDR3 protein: CASSINKAKQTGYGYTF
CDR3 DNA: TGTGCCAGTAGTATTAACAAGGCGAAACAGACGGGCTATGGCTACACCTTC

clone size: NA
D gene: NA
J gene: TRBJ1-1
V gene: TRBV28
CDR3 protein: CASSSPKSGTGTEAFF
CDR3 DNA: TGTGCCAGCAGTTCCCCGAAGTCGGGCACGGGGACTGAAGCTTTCTTT

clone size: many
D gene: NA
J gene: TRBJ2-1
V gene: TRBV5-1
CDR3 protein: CASRGDNEQFF
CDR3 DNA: TGCGCCAGCAGGGGTGACAATGAGCAGTTCTTC

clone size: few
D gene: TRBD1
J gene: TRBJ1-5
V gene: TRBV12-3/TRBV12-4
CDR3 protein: CASSRQGAGQPQHF
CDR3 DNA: TGTGCCAGCAGTCGACAGGGGGCCGGGCAGCCCCAGCATTTT

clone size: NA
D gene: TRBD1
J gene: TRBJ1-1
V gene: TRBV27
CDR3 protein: CASSHDRDGFGAFF
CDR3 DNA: TGTGCCAGCAGCCATGACAGGGATGGCTTTGGGGCTTTCTTT

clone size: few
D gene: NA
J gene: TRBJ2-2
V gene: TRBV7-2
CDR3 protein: CASSEMGRHTGELFF
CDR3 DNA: TGTGCCAGCAGCGAGATGGGCAGGCACACCGGGGAGCTGTTTTTT

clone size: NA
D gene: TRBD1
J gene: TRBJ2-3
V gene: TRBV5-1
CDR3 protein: CASSGGQGGDTQYF
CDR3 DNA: TGCGCCAGCAGCGGGGGACAGGGGGGAGATACGCAGTATTTT

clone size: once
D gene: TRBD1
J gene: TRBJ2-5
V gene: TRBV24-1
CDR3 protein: CATSDYRTGAQETQYF
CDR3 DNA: TGTGCCACCAGTGATTATCGGACAGGGGCCCAAGAGACCCAGTACTTC

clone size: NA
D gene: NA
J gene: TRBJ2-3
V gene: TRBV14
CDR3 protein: CASSHPRGVGSTQYF
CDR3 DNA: TGTGCCAGCAGCCACCCGAGGGGGGTTGGATCAACGCAGTATTTT

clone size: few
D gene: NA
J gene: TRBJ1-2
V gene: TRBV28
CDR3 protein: CASSSPGRASYGYTF
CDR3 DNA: TGTGCCAGCAGTTCCCCCGGACGAGCTAGCTATGGCTACACCTTC

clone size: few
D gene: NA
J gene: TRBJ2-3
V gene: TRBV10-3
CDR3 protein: CAISNREPNTDTQYF
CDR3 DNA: TGTGCCATCAGTAACAGGGAACCAAACACAGATACGCAGTATTTT

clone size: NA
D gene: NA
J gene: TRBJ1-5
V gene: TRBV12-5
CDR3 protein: CASGLERGVNQPQHF
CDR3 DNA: TGTGCTAGTGGTTTGGAGAGGGGTGTAAATCAGCCCCAGCATTTT

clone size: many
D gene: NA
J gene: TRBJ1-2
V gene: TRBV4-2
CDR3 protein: CASSQDASGDGYTF
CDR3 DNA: TGTGCCAGCAGCCAAGACGCCTCGGGTGATGGCTACACCTTC

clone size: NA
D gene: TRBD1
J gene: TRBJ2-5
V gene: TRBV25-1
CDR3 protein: CASRPRGRGETQYF
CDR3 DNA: TGTGCCAGCAGGCCCAGGGGGCGCGGAGAGACCCAGTACTTC

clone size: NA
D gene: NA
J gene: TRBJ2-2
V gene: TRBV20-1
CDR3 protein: CSAHQSTGELFF
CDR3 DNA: TGCAGTGCTCACCAGAGTACCGGGGAGCTGTTTTTT

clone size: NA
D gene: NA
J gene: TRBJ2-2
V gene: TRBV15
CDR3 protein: CATSRDPKTGELFF
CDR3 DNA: TGTGCCACCAGCAGAGATCCCAAAACCGGGGAGCTGTTTTTT

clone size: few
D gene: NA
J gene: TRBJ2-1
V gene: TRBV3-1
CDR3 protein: CASSWSGADNEQFF
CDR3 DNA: TGTGCCAGCAGTTGGTCAGGGGCGGACAATGAGCAGTTCTTC

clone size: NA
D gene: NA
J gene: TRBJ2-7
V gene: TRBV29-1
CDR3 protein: CSVGLDYEQYF
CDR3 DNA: TGCAGCGTTGGGTTGGACTACGAGCAGTACTTC

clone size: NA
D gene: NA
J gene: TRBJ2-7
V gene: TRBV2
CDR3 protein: CASSHLGSGRGSYEQYF
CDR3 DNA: TGTGCCAGCAGCCACCTCGGGTCAGGCCGGGGCTCCTACGAGCAGTACTTC

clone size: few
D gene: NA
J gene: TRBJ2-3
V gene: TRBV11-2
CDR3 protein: CASSLFLRTDTQYF
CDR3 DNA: TGTGCCAGCAGCTTATTCCTACGCACAGATACGCAGTATTTT

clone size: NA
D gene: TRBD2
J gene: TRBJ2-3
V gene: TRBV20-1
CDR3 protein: CSARDFASGHTDTQYF
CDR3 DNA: TGCAGTGCTAGAGATTTCGCTAGCGGACACACAGATACGCAGTATTTT

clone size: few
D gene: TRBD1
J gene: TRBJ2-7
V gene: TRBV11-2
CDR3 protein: CASSLYPGTGGFEEQYF
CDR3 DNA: TGTGCCAGCAGCTTATATCCCGGGACAGGGGGGTTCGAGGAGCAGTACTTC

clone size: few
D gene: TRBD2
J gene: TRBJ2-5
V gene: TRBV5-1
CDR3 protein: CASSVGGLAGAGETQYF
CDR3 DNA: TGCGCCAGCAGCGTTGGGGGACTAGCGGGAGCCGGGGAGACCCAGTACTTC